The TCR beta chain described here comes from a study of high-grade serous ovarian cancer treatment subgroups. Study summary: Mean per sample: around 14,000 reads, around 7,100 unique TCR beta rearrangements. Points from the study as a whole: Same-patient tumor repertoires overlapped at roughly 0.095 to 0.85; different patients barely overlapped. TCR relatedness rose with neoantigen level and trended with mutation load.

Profiling relied on immunoSEQ multiplex PCR, and the TCRdb table lists in-frame clones only, not all of them. The data hold roughly 8,300 clones, with about 62% observed a single time. In the case of this clone: Its antigen is currently unknown.

Tumor samples were taken before definitive surgery or chemotherapy. The sequence derives from a human donor with high-grade serous ovarian cancer. Material for sequencing was tumor tissue.

CDR3 in DNA: TGTGCCAGCACCTGGGGGGGAGGAGGCAATCAGCCCCAGCATTTT. Protein sequence: CASTWGGGGNQPQHF. The chain uses TRBV28 and TRBJ1-5; D is possibly TRBD1 (5 bases). The length of the CDR3 is 15 residues. Germline CDR1 is MDHEN and CDR2 is SYDVKM. Deletions cut 7 bases from V and 2 bases from J, with 15 bases between.